The 18 T cell receptor beta chains reported below all come from one sample, sequenced in a study of T cell repertoires in cytomegalovirus infection. TCRdb fed the reads into MiXCR, producing one record per CDR3 protein. The sample records about 260,000 distinct CDR3 sequences, 12% to 15% being singletons. Sequences were obtained from PBMCs. The receptors originated from a human donor in good health (CMV status not recorded). Some clones in this sample may be carry-over from other donors' samples.

This clonotype was counted many times. The V gene is TRBV6-6, the J gene TRBJ2-3; 8 positions match TRBD1. Germline loops: CDR1 MNHNY, CDR2 SVGAGI (reference sequence). Trimming removed 7 bases from V and 3 bases from J; junction bases left unmatched: 6. The CDR3 sequence is 14 residues long. Here the CDR3 DNA reads TGTGCCAGCACCCGGACAGGGTGGACAGATACGCAGTATTTT. Translated, it gives CASTRTGWTDTQYF.

Ten or more counts support this clonotype. This chain connects TRBV6-1 to TRBJ2-1; D call uncertain. CDR1 is MNHNS and CDR2 is SASEGT in the germline V gene. CDR3 length: 14 residues. Trimming cost V 7 bases and J 0 bases, with 10 bases left between them. The CDR3 coding sequence is TGTGCCAGCACCATTACGATCTCCTACAATGAGCAGTTCTTC. Its protein product is CASTITISYNEQFF.

Only a few counts were recorded for this clonotype. The CDR3 reads CASSQPKGRTMNTEAFF. The DNA of the CDR3 is TGCGCCAGCAGCCAACCGAAGGGGCGAACAATGAACACTGAAGCTTTCTTT. The chain is built from TRBV4-1 and TRBJ1-1; a weak D match, TRBD1 (5 bases). The germline V gene has CDR1 MGHRA and CDR2 YSYEKL. There are 17 residues in the CDR3. V lost 2 bases to trimming and J lost 0 bases, with 16 bases between them.

This clonotype has just a few counts. V usage is TRBV6-6 and J usage is TRBJ1-5; D may be TRBD1 (5 bases). V lost 7 bases and J 2 bases, leaving 12 bases between the germline ends. This CDR3 has 14 amino acids. Germline V gives CDR1 MNHNY, CDR2 SVGAGI (reference sequence). The CDR3 loop reads CASNAGQRNQPQHF. As DNA, the CDR3 is TGTGCCAGCAACGCAGGGCAACGCAATCAGCCCCAGCATTTT.

The gene calls are TRBV6-8 and TRBJ2-6; D is uncertain. Germline-derived CDR1 and CDR2 are MNHGY and SAAAGT. V lost 0 bases to trimming and J lost 0 bases, with 9 bases between them. The CDR3 loop spans 17 amino acids. The CDR3: CASSYSVTASGANVLTF. CDR3 sequence (DNA): TGTGCCAGCAGTTACTCGGTCACCGCCTCTGGGGCCAACGTCCTGACTTTC.

The chain uses TRBV6-6 and TRBJ2-3; TRBD2 agrees at 8 bases. V lost 8 bases and J lost 5; bases outside the gene matches: 9. Germline lookup yields CDR1 MNHNY and CDR2 SVGAGI (reference sequence). This CDR3 region has 14 residues. As DNA, the CDR3 is TGTGCCAGCTGCCCGAGCGGGGGCGGAGATACGCAGTATTTT. Its translation is CASCPSGGGDTQYF.

This clonotype appeared many times. The V call is TRBV7-3, the J call TRBJ1-2; 9 bases are a match to TRBD1. The CDR3 runs 15 residues. Looked up from germline, CDR1 is SGHTA and CDR2 is FQGTGA. After removal of 5 bases from V and 5 bases from J, the junction contained 9 bases not matched to a gene. CDR3 nucleotides: TGTGCCAGCAGCCCCTCACAGGGGGCACGGTATGGCTACACCTTC. Protein: CASSPSQGARYGYTF.

This clonotype was recorded many times. The chain is built from TRBV27 and TRBJ2-7; D is perhaps TRBD2 (6 bases). Germline CDR1 is MNHEY and CDR2 is SMNVEV (reference sequence). The CDR3 sequence is 17 residues long. With 3 bases removed from V and 0 bases from J, the gap between germline ends came to 18 bases. As DNA, the CDR3 is TGTGCCAGCAGTTTCGCCTCCTTCCGGGAGATCTCCTACGAGCAGTACTTC. Translation: CASSFASFREISYEQYF.

This clonotype was observed a few times. Just one base apart from a much larger clone, this may be a read error. The rearrangement joins TRBV14 to TRBJ1-1; D gene uncertain. CDR1 is SGHDN, CDR2 FVKESK, per germline. The V gene lost 2 bases and the J gene lost 0 bases, with 1 base spanning the gap. The CDR3 length is 12 residues. This CDR3 reads CASSQLNTEAFF. The CDR3 nucleotides read TGTGCCAGCAGCCAACTGAACACTGAAGCTTTCTTT.

This clonotype was seen only a few times. The chain is built from TRBV7-2 and TRBJ2-2; 9 nucleotides align to TRBD1. The CDR3 loop spans 15 amino acids. Trimming at V came to 6 bases and at J to 7 bases, leaving 9 bases not matched to a gene. Germline lookup yields CDR1 SGHTA and CDR2 FQGNSA. CDR3 nucleotides: TGTGCCAGCAGACCCACCGGGACAGGGAACGGGGAGCTGTTTTTT. Protein: CASRPTGTGNGELFF.

This clonotype was counted many times. This sequence joins TRBV25-1 and TRBJ2-1; 11 bases align to TRBD2. Germline-derived CDR1 and CDR2 are MGHDK and SYGVNS. V lost 2 bases and J lost 10; bases outside the gene matches: 7. The CDR3 sequence is 15 residues long. CDR3 coding DNA: TGTGCCAGCAGTGAAGGCACTAGCGGGAGTTGGGAGCAGTTCTTC. It specifies CASSEGTSGSWEQFF. Using reference TRBV25-1 and TRBJ2-1 for the parts outside the CDR3, the full variable domain is EADIYQTPRYLVIGTGKKITLECSQTMGHDKMYWYQQDPGMELHLIHYSYGVNSTEKGDLSSESTVSRIRTEHFPLTLESARPSHTSQYLCASSEGTSGSWEQFFGPGTRLTVL.

The chain employs TRBV4-1 and TRBJ1-1; D call uncertain. Germline CDR1 and CDR2: MGHRA and YSYEKL. The CDR3 is 15 residues long. The V and J ends lost 2 bases and 4 bases respectively, with 14 bases between them. CDR3 bases: TGCGCCAGCAGCCAACGGCCTGAAAGGAGCACTGAAGCTTTCTTT. Its protein is CASSQRPERSTEAFF.

V is TRBV28 and J is TRBJ2-7, with 7 bases lining up with TRBD1. This CDR3 is built from 16 residues. J was trimmed by 2 bases and V by 1 base; bases with no gene match: 8. Germline V gene data show CDR1 as MDHEN and CDR2 as SYDVKM. The CDR3 DNA reads as TGTGCCAGCAGTTTATCTCTGCCAGGGGGAACCTACGAGCAGTACTTC. Its protein product is CASSLSLPGGTYEQYF.

This clonotype was picked up many times. The V and J genes are TRBV7-6 and TRBJ1-2; D not resolved. This CDR3 has 15 amino acids. V was trimmed by 2 bases and J by 2 bases, leaving 12 bases between them. From germline, CDR1 is SGHVS and CDR2 FNYEAQ. The CDR3 nucleotides read TGTGCCAGCAGCTTAATCCCAGACCTAAACTATGGCTACACCTTC. It encodes CASSLIPDLNYGYTF.

This clonotype has ten or more counts. The genes are TRBV7-6 and TRBJ2-5, with D perhaps matching TRBD2 (6 bases). V was pared by 3 bases and J by 3 bases, with 11 bases between. Per germline, CDR1 SGHVS and CDR2 FNYEAQ. This CDR3 is 14 amino acids long. CDR3 nucleotides: TGTGCCAGCAGCTTCGGGGGTGGCGAAGAGACCCAGTACTTC. Translated: CASSFGGGEETQYF.

The chain joins TRBV11-3 to TRBJ2-1, with D uncertain. Deletions cut 6 bases from V and 9 bases from J, with 15 bases between. This CDR3 is built from 13 residues. Looked up from germline, CDR1 is SGHNT and CDR2 is YENEEA. The DNA of the CDR3 is TGTGCCAGCAGTAGGTCTTCCCCGGGTGAGCAGTTCTTC. This codes for CASSRSSPGEQFF.

Note on this clonotype: One junction end disagrees with the germline gene, perhaps due to a read error. This chain connects TRBV6-2 or TRBV6-3 to TRBJ2-1, with D possibly called TRBD1 or TRBD2 (5 bases each). The CDR3 length is 14 residues. Germline V gives CDR1 MNHEY, CDR2 SVGEGT. This chain's CDR3 is CARSYSGPLGEQFF. CDR3 bases: TGTGCCCGCAGTTACTCGGGACCCCTAGGGGAGCAGTTCTTC.

Ten or more counts support this clonotype. The chain has TRBV7-2 and TRBJ2-1, with D perhaps matching TRBD1 (6 bases). Trimming stripped 0 bases from V and 3 bases from J, with 9 bases between. Germline V gene lookup returns CDR1 SGHTA and CDR2 FQGNSA. The CDR3 is 15 residues long. Here the CDR3 reads CASSLAETGYNEQFF. The CDR3 DNA reads TGTGCCAGCAGCTTAGCGGAGACAGGCTACAATGAGCAGTTCTTC.